The source of this TCR beta chain is a study of T cell responses to AZD1222 COVID-19 vaccine. Notes on the study in general: The donor group comprised mostly white British people and more females; the analysis possibly underestimated clonal diversity. It was only six AZD1222 recipients who were seropositive at baseline. Spike regions recognized by vaccine-associated CD4 TCRs spanned the protein, led by 160-218 and 743-854. Within unmutated variant regions lay the reported targets of nearly half of spike-specific TCRs.

With regard to this clone: The target antigen is unknown.

V was pared by 8 bases and J by 8 bases, with 15 bases between. Per germline, CDR1 MDHEN and CDR2 SYDVKM. CDR3 length: 12 residues. Here immunoSEQ multiplex PCR was the method, and the copy in TCRdb shows in-frame clones only, minus some. The sample yields around 170,000 clones, 70% to 90% seen once. The chain joins TRBV28 to TRBJ1-2; no clear D. The sample consisted of peripheral blood, taken 28 days after the second AZD1222 dose. The sequence came from an adult who received the AZD1222 COVID-19 vaccine. The chain's CDR3 is CASGSGPMGYTF. CDR3 coding DNA: TGTGCCAGCGGTTCCGGGCCTATGGGCTACACCTTC.